This T cell receptor beta chain was recovered during a study of blood T cell repertoires in COVID-19 (dated by TCRdb to between 2020 and 2021). About the investigation overall: Recovered participants in ImmuneRACE Cohort 3 were defined by two consecutive negative NP/OP PCR tests, clearance by a healthcare professional, or resolution of symptoms. Nearly every sample came with metadata listing a de-identified subject ID, COVID-19 status, age in years and sex. Where HLA class I and class II types were available, the types were taken from metadata supplied by the sample provider, not from assay-based typing. The repertoires were made available in a free public database intended to serve as a resource for research on the immune response to SARS-CoV-2. The material from the prospective study consisted of cDNA or gDNA derived from T cells, B-cell-depleted T cells, or PBMCs. The samples were drawn from the first 160 participants of the ongoing ImmuneRACE study and from over 950 subjects provided by 6 global collaborators. Samples from collaborators originated in the United States, Italy and Spain and spanned both the acute and convalescent phases of COVID-19. Deeply sampled blood TCRbeta repertoires from subjects exposed to, actively infected with, or recovered from COVID-19 were included in the dataset. Paper-wide results and their limitations: Clinical and demographic metadata were provided uncurated, with the amount varying by source and participant.

The immunoSEQ Assay, a bias-controlled multiplex PCR, was used to amplify TCRbeta CDR3 regions from genomic DNA. The paper's data handling went like this. Within the assay, amplification of reference gene primers was used to estimate how many nucleated cells each sample contained. Sequence reads were collapsed and filtered to measure the absolute abundance of every unique TCRbeta CDR3 rearrangement. Productive Simpson clonality was computed per sample as the square root of Simpson's diversity index over productive rearrangements. The immuneACCESS repertoire file appears here via TCRdb, limited to in-frame rearrangements. These files lack a portion of the clones; in checked studies, under half of the deficit traces to unresolved V genes, and the cause of the others is not known. That table gives V, J and clone size, and the DNA gave D and trimming. This sample lists about 280,000 clones; 88% were detected once. Of the sample, 2% to 2.5% is held by the ten largest clones.

In regard to this clone: Its cognate antigen has yet to be identified. Nothing much larger sits one base from this clone, and base qualities are not available.

Participants in the prospective study were aged 18 to 89 years, lived in 24 United States geographic areas, and enrolled through a virtual design. In the prospective study, participants were assigned to cohorts based on the clinical history participants reported in a screening survey and a study questionnaire. Each participant in the prospective study had whole blood, serum and a nasopharyngeal or oropharyngeal swab collected by mobile phlebotomists. Over an approximately two-month period, participants in the prospective study had the option of providing additional blood draws and questionnaires. Blood samples from the prospective study were shipped frozen or at room temperature prior to DNA extraction. V and J lose 4 bases and 2 bases, and a span of 13 bases separates them. CDR3 length: 15 amino acids, cysteine to phenylalanine. The sequence is cut down to CDR3 DNA, 45 bases in frame from base 1. The germline V gene (reference sequence) yields MNHNY for CDR1 and SVGAGI for CDR2.

Sequenced: PBMCs or T cells enriched from blood (not recorded which). This chain joins TRBV6-6 to TRBJ2-3; TRBD2 is perhaps the D gene, given 6 matching bases. The receptor was isolated from a woman aged 60-75 years in a cohort exposed to, infected with or recovered from COVID-19 (not recorded which). The CDR3 here reads CASSSTSSNTDTQYF. The DNA is as follows: TGTGCCAGCAGTTCCACTAGCTCGAACACAGATACGCAGTATTTT.